This T cell receptor beta chain comes out of a study of blood T cell repertoires in COVID-19. About the study: Acute-phase and convalescent COVID-19 samples originated in the United States, Italy and Spain. Sample material is recorded as cDNA or gDNA derived from T cells, B-cell-depleted T cells, or PBMCs.

This clone was seen more than once but under ten times. The CDR3 contains 13 residues. Between the trimmed V and J ends, which lost 6 bases and 1 base, there was a span of 8 bases. Per the study methods: Amplification from reference gene primers served as the basis for estimated nucleated cell counts. TCRdb's copy holds only in-frame clones and misses some; the assay was immunoSEQ multiplex PCR. V, J and clone size reflect that table, while D and trimming were determined from the DNA. The sample comprises some 8,000 clones, about four fifths of which are singletons, and around a sixth rests with the top ten.

The sample was peripheral blood. The chain couples TRBV12-3 or TRBV12-4 to TRBJ2-3; D call uncertain. The clonotype comes from a human donor with active COVID-19. The donor label of this sample is uncertain. CDR3 nucleotides: TGTGCCAGCAGCAAACTTGGCACAGATACGCAGTATTTT. Amino acid sequence: CASSKLGTDTQYF.